Presented here are 11 T cell receptor beta chains from one specimen sequenced in a study of T cell responses to AZD1222 COVID-19 vaccine. Assay used: immunoSEQ multiplex PCR; TCRdb lists only in-frame clones, some missing. The repertoire holds 75,000 to 90,000 clones, with roughly 90% as singletons. Here the sequenced sample was peripheral blood, taken 28 days after the second AZD1222 dose. The source of these receptors is an adult who received the AZD1222 COVID-19 vaccine.

The V and J genes are TRBV11-2 and TRBJ1-6; 9 bases fit TRBD1. CDR3 length: 15 residues. CDR1 and CDR2 (germline): SGHAT, FQNNGV. V gave up 5 bases and J gave up 5 bases; unmatched junction bases: 4. CDR3 bases: TGTGCCAGCAGCCCCCGGACAGGGGATAATTCACCCCTCCACTTT. Translated: CASSPRTGDNSPLHF.

This clone was observed a few times. The chain employs TRBV7-8 and TRBJ2-1; the D gene is possibly TRBD2 (5 bases). CDR1 is SGHVS, CDR2 FQNEAQ, per germline. CDR3 length: 15 amino acids. With 5 bases removed from V and 3 bases from J, the gap between germline ends came to 14 bases. The CDR3 bases are TGTGCCAGCAGCCGAGAGGCGGAGGTCTACAATGAGCAGTTCTTC. Translating gives CASSREAEVYNEQFF.

This rearrangement joins TRBV29-1 to TRBJ2-2, with no clear D. The V and J ends lost 8 bases and 0 bases respectively, with 7 bases between them. Germline values: CDR1 SQVTM, CDR2 ANQGSEA. This CDR3 has 12 residues. CDR3 region: CSHIANTGELFF. For the CDR3, the DNA is TGCAGCCATATCGCGAACACCGGGGAGCTGTTTTTT.

J is TRBJ1-6 and V is TRBV3-1 (or the pseudogene TRBV3-2), with a tentative D call TRBD1 (5 bases). With 4 bases removed from V and 0 bases from J, the gap between germline ends came to 13 bases. Germline V CDR1 and CDR2: LGHDT, YNNKEL (reference sequence). The CDR3 extends over 17 amino acids. CDR3 bases: TGTGCCAGCAGCCGGGTGAAGGGGAGCTCCTATAATTCACCCCTCCACTTT. Amino acid sequence: CASSRVKGSSYNSPLHF.

This chain uses TRBV28 with TRBJ1-3; D may be TRBD1 (6 bases). Germline CDR1 reads MDHEN; CDR2 reads SYDVKM. The CDR3 covers 16 residues. Deletions cut 4 bases from V and 0 bases from J, with 13 bases between. This chain's CDR3 is CASSSGGGASGNTIYF. Written as DNA, the CDR3 is TGTGCCAGCAGTTCAGGCGGGGGCGCCTCTGGAAACACCATATATTTT.

The V call is TRBV5-1, the J call TRBJ1-2; D remains ambiguous. The V gene's germline CDR1 is SGHRS and CDR2 YFSETQ. The CDR3 spans 13 residues. Trimming stripped 2 bases from V and 0 bases from J, with 5 bases between. The CDR3 is CASSFTTNYGYTF. The CDR3 DNA reads TGCGCCAGCAGCTTTACAACTAACTATGGCTACACCTTC. The variable domain in full, completed from reference TRBV5-1 and TRBJ1-2, reads KAGVTQTPRYLIKTRGQQVTLSCSPISGHRSVSWYQQTPGQGLQFLFEYFSETQRNKGNFPGRFSGRQFSNSRSEMNVSTLELGDSALYLCASSFTTNYGYTFGSGTRLTVV.

This rearrangement joins TRBV18 to TRBJ2-7, with 8 bases aligning to TRBD2. Germline V gives CDR1 KGHSH, CDR2 LQKENI. The CDR3 sequence is 15 residues long. Trimming cost V 3 bases and J 4 bases; bases outside gene matches: 8. The CDR3 protein is CASSPASGSKYEQYF. The CDR3 bases are TGTGCCAGCTCACCCGCGAGCGGGAGTAAATACGAGCAGTACTTC.

This chain uses TRBV3-1 (or the pseudogene TRBV3-2) with TRBJ1-5, with D tentatively TRBD1 (5 bases). Germline lookup yields CDR1 LGHDT and CDR2 YNNKEL (reference sequence). V was clipped by 1 base and J by 9 bases, with 10 bases between them. The CDR3 is made up of 13 amino acids. CDR3 sequence: CASSQGGTGPQHF. The DNA of the CDR3 is TGTGCCAGCAGCCAAGGGGGGACCGGGCCCCAGCATTTT.

The chain combines TRBV6-2 or TRBV6-3 with TRBJ1-1, with D possibly being TRBD1 (5 bases). This CDR3 comprises 15 residues. Between the trimmed V and J ends, which lost 2 bases and 7 bases, there was a span of 17 bases. CDR1 is MNHEY, CDR2 SVGEGT, per germline. Here the CDR3 DNA reads TGTGCCAGCAGTTACGTCAGTACGATAGGGGATGAAGCTTTCTTT. It encodes CASSYVSTIGDEAFF.

The rearrangement uses TRBV4-2 and TRBJ2-5; TRBD2 aligns across 7 bases. V was pared by 0 bases and J by 5 bases, with 9 bases of the junction left unmatched. Germline CDR1 reads LGHNA; CDR2 reads YNFKEQ. This CDR3 spans 16 amino acids. The CDR3 reads CASSQDQGGSGETQYF. The CDR3 coding sequence is TGTGCCAGCAGCCAAGATCAGGGCGGGAGCGGGGAGACCCAGTACTTC.

This clone was picked up one time. The chain joins TRBV19 to TRBJ2-1; 11 bases fit TRBD2. This CDR3 has 17 residues. CDR1 and CDR2 (germline): LNHDA, SQIVND (reference sequence). J gave up 3 bases and V 3 bases, and 7 bases lay outside the gene matches. In DNA form, the CDR3 reads TGTGCCAGTAGTATGTCACTAGCGGGAGTCCGCTACAATGAGCAGTTCTTC. As protein: CASSMSLAGVRYNEQFF.